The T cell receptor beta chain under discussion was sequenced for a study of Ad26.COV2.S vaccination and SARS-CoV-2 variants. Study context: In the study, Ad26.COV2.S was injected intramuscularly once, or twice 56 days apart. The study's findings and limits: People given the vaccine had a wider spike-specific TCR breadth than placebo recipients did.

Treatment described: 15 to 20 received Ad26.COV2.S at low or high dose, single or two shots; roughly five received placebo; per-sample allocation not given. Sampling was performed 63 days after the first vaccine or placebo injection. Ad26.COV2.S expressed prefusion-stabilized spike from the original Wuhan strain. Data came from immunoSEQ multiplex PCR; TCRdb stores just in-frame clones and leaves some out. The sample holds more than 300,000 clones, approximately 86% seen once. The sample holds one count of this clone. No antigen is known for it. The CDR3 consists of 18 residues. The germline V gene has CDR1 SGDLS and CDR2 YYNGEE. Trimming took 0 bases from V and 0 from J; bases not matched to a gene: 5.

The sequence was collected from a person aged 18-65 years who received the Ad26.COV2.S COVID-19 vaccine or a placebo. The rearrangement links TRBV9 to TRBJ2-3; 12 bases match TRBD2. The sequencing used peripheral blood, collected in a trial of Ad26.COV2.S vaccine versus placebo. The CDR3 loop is CASSVEASGGDSTDTQYF. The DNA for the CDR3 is TGTGCCAGCAGCGTAGAGGCTAGCGGGGGGGATAGCACAGATACGCAGTATTTT.